The rows below give T cell receptor beta chains drawn from one sample of a study of long-term antiretroviral therapy in people with HIV. Repertoires were generated with immunoSEQ multiplex PCR, while TCRdb's copy carries only in-frame clones and drops some. This sample has some 23,000 clones, with about 80% found just once. The sequenced sample was unsorted PBMCs, obtained 1.1 years before starting antiretroviral therapy. The receptors here all came from a woman in her forties with HIV. Both conserved end residues are part of each CDR3. Fields, in order: J gene, V gene, clone size, D gene, CDR3 protein, CDR3 DNA. A D gene is named only where the DNA matches it firmly. For some rows the clone size is stated as once, few or many, or as a class when expanded; others skip it.

>TRBJ1-1|TRBV5-1|.|.
CASSLVRQSNTEAFF
TGCGCCAGCAGCTTGGTTCGGCAATCCAACACTGAAGCTTTCTTT
>TRBJ2-2|TRBV11-3|once|.
CASSFFRDGTGELFF
TGTGCCAGCAGCTTTTTTCGGGATGGAACCGGGGAGCTGTTTTTT
>TRBJ1-2|TRBV7-2|.|.
CASQLGITGFGYTF
TGTGCCAGCCAGCTGGGAATCACAGGGTTCGGCTACACCTTC
>TRBJ1-1|TRBV6-6|.|.
CASSSPPGGGGTEAFF
TGTGCCAGCAGTTCCCCCCCTGGGGGCGGAGGTACTGAAGCTTTCTTT
>TRBJ2-7|TRBV2|.|TRBD1
CASSEGPGQGGEQYF
TGTGCCAGCAGTGAGGGACCGGGACAGGGCGGCGAGCAGTACTTC
>TRBJ1-2|TRBV29-1|.|TRBD1
CSFGQGVYGYTF
TGCAGCTTTGGACAGGGTGTTTATGGCTACACCTTC
>TRBJ2-3|TRBV29-1|.|.
CSVDSGATDTQYF
TGCAGCGTTGATAGCGGAGCCACAGATACGCAGTATTTT
>TRBJ2-6|TRBV18|.|TRBD2
CASSPQEGSGGAGANVLTF
TGTGCCAGCTCACCACAAGAGGGGTCGGGGGGGGCCGGGGCCAACGTCCTGACTTTC
>TRBJ1-2|TRBV29-1|.|.
CSALAPDINYGYTF
TGCAGCGCCCTGGCCCCCGACATTAACTATGGCTACACCTTC
>TRBJ2-3|TRBV5-6|.|TRBD1
CASSLNHRGVHTDTQYF
TGTGCCAGCAGCTTGAACCACAGGGGGGTCCACACAGATACGCAGTATTTT
>TRBJ2-7|TRBV4-2|.|.
CASSQDQGPYEQYF
TGTGCCAGCAGCCAAGACCAGGGCCCCTACGAGCAGTACTTC
>TRBJ2-7|TRBV5-6|.|.
CASSLYGYEQYF
TGTGCCAGCAGCTTGTATGGGTACGAGCAGTACTTC
>TRBJ1-2|TRBV7-9|medium-sized|.
CASSLAGFRDDGYTF
TGTGCCAGCAGCTTAGCGGGGTTCAGGGATGATGGCTACACCTTC
>TRBJ1-1|TRBV19|.|TRBD1
CASRPGTGVSTEAFF
TGTGCCAGTAGGCCGGGGACAGGGGTATCCACTGAAGCTTTCTTT
>TRBJ2-5|TRBV6-6|.|.
CASSYSDRASGTQYF
TGTGCCAGCAGTTACTCGGATAGGGCCTCTGGGACCCAGTACTTC
>TRBJ2-1|TRBV29-1|once|.
CSVEDLGEQFF
TGCAGCGTTGAAGATCTAGGAGAGCAGTTCTTC
>TRBJ2-3|TRBV9|.|TRBD2
CASSVGRGGNTDTQYF
TGTGCCAGCAGCGTGGGCCGGGGGGGGAACACAGATACGCAGTATTTT
>TRBJ1-1|TRBV7-8|.|.
CASSPTAPSLNTEAFF
TGTGCCAGCAGCCCCACCGCACCTTCCTTGAACACTGAAGCTTTCTTT
>TRBJ2-3|TRBV19|.|.
CATTAGFRTDTQYF
TGTGCCACCACCGCCGGGTTCCGCACAGATACGCAGTATTTT
>TRBJ1-1|TRBV7-9|few|.
CASSLDGRANTEAFF
TGTGCCAGCAGCTTAGACGGCAGAGCGAACACTGAAGCTTTCTTT
>TRBJ1-1|TRBV9|.|.
CASSTMVNTEAFF
TGTGCCAGCAGCACGATGGTAAACACTGAAGCTTTCTTT
>TRBJ2-4|TRBV6-1|.|.
CASSEGRQNIQYF
TGTGCCAGCAGTGAAGGCCGTCAAAACATTCAGTACTTC
>TRBJ2-7|TRBV19|.|TRBD2
CASSPSTAGGYEQYF
TGTGCCAGTAGTCCAAGCACAGCGGGGGGCTACGAGCAGTACTTC
>TRBJ2-7|TRBV7-2|.|TRBD2
CASSPPRGGDYEQYF
TGTGCCAGCAGCCCACCTCGGGGGGGGGACTACGAGCAGTACTTC
>TRBJ1-6|TRBV30|once|.
CAWSVYNGDNSPLHF
TGTGCCTGGAGTGTATATAACGGTGATAATTCACCCCTCCACTTT
>TRBJ1-2|TRBV5-1|.|.
CASSLGRVGNYGYTF
TGCGCCAGCAGCTTGGGTAGGGTGGGTAACTATGGCTACACCTTC
>TRBJ1-5|TRBV4-3|.|.
CASSQFSGGDQPQHF
TGCGCCAGCAGCCAATTTTCGGGGGGGGATCAGCCCCAGCATTTT
>TRBJ2-7|TRBV5-6|.|.
CASSLRAGIFYEQYF
TGTGCCAGCAGCTTGAGGGCCGGGATCTTCTACGAGCAGTACTTC
>TRBJ2-3|TRBV9|.|.
CASSVSGTASTDTQYF
TGTGCCAGCAGCGTATCCGGGACTGCTAGCACAGATACGCAGTATTTT